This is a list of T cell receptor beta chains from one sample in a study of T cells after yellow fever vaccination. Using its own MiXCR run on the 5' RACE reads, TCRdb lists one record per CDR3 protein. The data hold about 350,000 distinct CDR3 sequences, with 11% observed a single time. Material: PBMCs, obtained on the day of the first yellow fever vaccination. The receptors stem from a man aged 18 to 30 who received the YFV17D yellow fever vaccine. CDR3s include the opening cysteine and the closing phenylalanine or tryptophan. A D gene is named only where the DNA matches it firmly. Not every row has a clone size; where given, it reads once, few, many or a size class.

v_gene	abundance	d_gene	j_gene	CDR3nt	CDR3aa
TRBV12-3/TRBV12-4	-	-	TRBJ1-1	TGTGCCAGCAGTGGGTCGCGGGGAGCTTTCTTT	CASSGSRGAFF
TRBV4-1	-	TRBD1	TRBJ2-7	TGCGCCAGCAGCCAGGGGACAGCCCCGAGGGTCGAGCAGTACTTC	CASSQGTAPRVEQYF
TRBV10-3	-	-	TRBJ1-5	TGTGCCATCAGTGAGGGACAGAAGAATCAGCCCCAGCATTTT	CAISEGQKNQPQHF
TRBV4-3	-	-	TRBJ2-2	TGCGCCAGCAGCCAAGACCGGGGGCGGCTGACGAACACCGGGGAGCTGTTTTTT	CASSQDRGRLTNTGELFF
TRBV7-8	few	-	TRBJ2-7	TGTGCCAGCAGCCCCAGTCGCGGGGGCCCCTACGAGCAGTACTTC	CASSPSRGGPYEQYF
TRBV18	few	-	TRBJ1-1	TGTGCCAGCTCACCACGGGCGGGAGCAATCACTGAAGCTTTCTTT	CASSPRAGAITEAFF
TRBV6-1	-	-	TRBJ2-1	TGTGCCAGCAGTCCTTGGACGGCGAGCTCCTACAATGAGCAGTTCTTC	CASSPWTASSYNEQFF
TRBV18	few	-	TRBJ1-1	TGTGCCAGCTCACCACGGCAGGGGTTGGCTTTCTTT	CASSPRQGLAFF
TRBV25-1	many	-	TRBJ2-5	TGTGCCAGCAGTGAATGGGCTGGGGATTGGGAGACCCAGTACTTC	CASSEWAGDWETQYF
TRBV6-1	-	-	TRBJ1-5	TGTGCCAGCGTGCCCAGTCGACAGGAAAAAAATCAGCCCCAGCATTTT	CASVPSRQEKNQPQHF
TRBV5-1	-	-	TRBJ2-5	TGCGCCAGCGGGGCGGACCAAGAGACCCAGTACTTC	CASGADQETQYF
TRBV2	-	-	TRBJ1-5	TGTGCCAGCAGGGCGTACCATGGGGCCACATTCGGTCAGCCCCAGCATTTT	CASRAYHGATFGQPQHF
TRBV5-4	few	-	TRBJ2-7	TGTGCCAGCAGCTTTGGGAGCGCGGGCGAGCAGTACTTC	CASSFGSAGEQYF
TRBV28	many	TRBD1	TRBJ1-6	TGTGCCAGCAGACTCCGGACAGGGTCCTATAATTCACCCCTCCACTTT	CASRLRTGSYNSPLHF
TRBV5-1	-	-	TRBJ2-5	TGCGCCAGCAGCGTAGCTAGCTGGACGGGGGAGACCCAGTACTTC	CASSVASWTGETQYF
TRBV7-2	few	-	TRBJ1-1	TGTGCCAGCAGCCCAGAACTGGGAACGATGAGAGCTTTCTTT	CASSPELGTMRAFF
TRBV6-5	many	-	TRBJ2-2	TGTGCCAGCAGTTACCTCGCCTCTGGGGTCCCCGGGGAGCTGTTTTTT	CASSYLASGVPGELFF
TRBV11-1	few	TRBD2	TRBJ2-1	TGTGCCAGCAGGCCGATGGGACTAGCGGGGGGTTTCGCCTACAATGAGCAGTTCTTC	CASRPMGLAGGFAYNEQFF
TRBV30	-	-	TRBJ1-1	TGTGCCTGGTGGAGCACTGAAGCTTTCTTT	CAWWSTEAFF
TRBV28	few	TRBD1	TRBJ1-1	TGTGCCAGCAGTCCGCCAAGGACCCTCGGACAGGGAGGGGGATCTGAAGCTTTCTTT	CASSPPRTLGQGGGSEAFF
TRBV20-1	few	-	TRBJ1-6	TGCAGTGCTAGAGTCGGACAGAATAATTCACCCCTCCACTTT	CSARVGQNNSPLHF
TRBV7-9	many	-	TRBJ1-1	TGTGCCAGCAGCTCCGGAGGGGCTGAAGCTTTCTTT	CASSSGGAEAFF
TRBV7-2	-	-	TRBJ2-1	TGTGCCAGCAGCTTAGCAGGGACCCTCCAGAATGAGCAGTTCTTC	CASSLAGTLQNEQFF
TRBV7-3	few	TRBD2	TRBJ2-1	TGTGCCAGCAGCCTGACCGGGGGGGGGTCCTACAATGAGCAGTTCTTC	CASSLTGGGSYNEQFF
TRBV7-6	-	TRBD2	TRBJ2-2	TGTGCCAGCAGCTCCCGACTAGCGTTCGGGGAGCTGTTTTTT	CASSSRLAFGELFF
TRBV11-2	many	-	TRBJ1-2	TGTGCCAGCAGCTTAGATCCCTTCTTAGGACGGCCTAACTATGGCTACACCTTC	CASSLDPFLGRPNYGYTF
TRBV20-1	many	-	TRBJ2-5	TGCAGTGCTAGAGATCGAGCGCTTCAAGAGACCCAGTACTTC	CSARDRALQETQYF
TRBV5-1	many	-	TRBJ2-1	TGCGCCAGCAGCTTGAGAGGGAACTCGGGCAATGAGCAGTTCTTC	CASSLRGNSGNEQFF
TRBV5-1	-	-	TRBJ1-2	TGCGCCAGCAGCTTGGGGGGGCGAGACTACACCTTC	CASSLGGRDYTF
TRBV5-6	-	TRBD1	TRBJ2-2	TGTGCCAGCAGCTTGGGGGACAGGGTCGCAGGGGAGCTGTTTTTT	CASSLGDRVAGELFF
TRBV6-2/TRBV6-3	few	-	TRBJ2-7	TGTGCCAGCAGCTTTCTCAGGGACACCTACGAGCAGTACTTC	CASSFLRDTYEQYF
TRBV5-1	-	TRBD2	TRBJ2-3	TGCGCCAGCAGATACAGCGGGGGGGCGGATACGCAGTATTTT	CASRYSGGADTQYF
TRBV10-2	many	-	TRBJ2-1	TGCGCCAACCCGCTCCGGGGGTACAGGAATGAGCAGTTCTTC	CANPLRGYRNEQFF